The next 2 T cell receptor beta chains were all read from a single sample in a study of cytomegalovirus exposure and HLA in healthy donors. It was with 60 Vbeta and 13 Jbeta primers that the PCR ran. TCRdb's copy holds only in-frame clones and misses some; the assay was immunoSEQ multiplex PCR. The profile shows roughly 190,000 clones, roughly 80% of them singletons. Material for sequencing was PBMCs. These receptors all come from a woman between 18 and 30 years old in good health and CMV-seronegative.

This sequence joins TRBV21-1 and TRBJ2-5; the D call TRBD2 from the table was never checked on the DNA. TRBV21-1 counts as a pseudogene. The CDR3 is 14 residues long. Here the CDR3 DNA reads TGTGCCAGCAGCAAAGCGAGGCTGGTGGAGACCCAGTACTTC. Its protein product is CASSKARLVETQYF.

This clone was seen repeatedly, ten times or more. This chain uses TRBV2 with TRBJ1-5; D unresolved. Germline CDR1 reads SNHLY; CDR2 reads FYNNEI. There are 14 residues in the CDR3. With 5 bases removed from V and 6 bases from J, the gap between germline ends came to 14 bases. CDR3 coding DNA: TGTGCCAGCAGTTTGGGCTTCACAAGTCAGCCCCAGCATTTT. Protein: CASSLGFTSQPQHF.